Given below is one TCR beta chain in context. The sample belongs to a study of shared clonotypes between healthy human individuals. Terminally differentiated effector memory CD45RA+ cells were excluded by CCR7 positive selection of CD45RO-negative cells. Donors had no recently reported acute infections or vaccinations and were HIV-negative. Original processing notes: Junction-only immunoSEQ sequences carried no quality scores, so filtering differed. TCRdb's copy holds only in-frame clones and misses some; the assay was immunoSEQ multiplex PCR. V and J calls and clone size are those listed in that table; D and trimming were worked out from the DNA. The repertoire holds some 1,900,000 clones, with roughly 95% as singletons. Germline-derived CDR1 and CDR2 are WNHNN and SYGVQD (reference sequence). The CDR3 spans 15 residues. Germline trimming cut 0 bases from V and 7 bases from J; bases unmatched to any gene: 8.

The TCR comes from a man younger than 30 in good health. The chain employs TRBV10-1 and TRBJ1-1; 7 bases are shared with TRBD1. Sequenced material: naive CD8+ T cells sorted from blood. As DNA, the CDR3 is TGCGCCAGCAGTGAGTCGCTCTCTTGGGACAGTGAAGCTTTCTTT. Its translation is CASSESLSWDSEAFF.